The subject of this entry is one TCR beta chain. Its antigen is as yet unknown. These data originate in a study of OX40 agonist ivuxolimab in advanced cancers. Study-level background: Two patients with cutaneous melanoma and one with hepatocellular carcinoma, three in total, showed partial responses.

Clones were read by immunoSEQ multiplex PCR, and TCRdb kept only the in-frame ones, dropping some. The data contain about 70,000 clones, around nine tenths of them singletons. The V end lost 3 bases, the J end lost 2 bases, and 11 bases lay between the germline ends. CDR1 is LNHDA and CDR2 is SQIVND in the germline V gene (reference sequence). This CDR3 is built from 14 residues. Points from the study as a whole: Some of the lowest clonal expansion was seen in partial responders at 0.1-3.0 mg/kg.

Sequencing used CD4+ or CD8+ T cells sorted from blood, obtained in a trial of the OX40 agonist ivuxolimab. The V call is TRBV19, the J call TRBJ2-7; D is possibly TRBD1 or TRBD2 (5 bases each). This clonotype was obtained from an adult with an advanced solid tumor such as melanoma, head and neck, liver or kidney cancer. Here the CDR3 DNA reads TGTGCCAGTAGTATGTCCGGGGACCCCTACGAGCAGTACTTC. It encodes CASSMSGDPYEQYF.